These 23 T cell receptor beta chains share one sample of origin, sequenced in a study of OX40 agonist ivuxolimab in advanced cancers. Profiled with immunoSEQ multiplex PCR; TCRdb holds only in-frame clones, not every one. The table lists fewer than 90,000 clones, roughly 90% of them singletons. Sequencing was performed on CD4+ or CD8+ T cells sorted from blood, taken in a trial of the OX40 agonist ivuxolimab. Receptors originate from an adult with an advanced solid tumor such as melanoma, head and neck, liver or kidney cancer.

This clone appeared once. The chain uses TRBV19 and TRBJ2-2; 11 nucleotides line up with TRBD2. V lost 5 bases, J lost 1 base, and 0 bases stayed unmatched. This CDR3 spans 15 amino acids. The germline V gene has CDR1 LNHDA and CDR2 SQIVND (reference sequence). As DNA, the CDR3 is TGTGCCAGTAGTCTAGCGGGGGGGAACACCGGGGAGCTGTTTTTT. Translation gives CASSLAGGNTGELFF.

The CDR3 DNA is TGTGCCGGAGGGGGTAGTTCACCCCTCCACTTT. This codes for CAGGGSSPLHF. This sequence joins TRBV7-9 and TRBJ1-6, with a tentative D call TRBD1 (6 bases). The CDR3 spans 11 residues. The V gene's germline CDR1 is SEHNR and CDR2 FQNEAQ (reference sequence). V lost 11 bases to trimming and J lost 9 bases, with 11 bases between them.

V gene TRBV7-9 combines with J gene TRBJ2-3; D might be TRBD1 or TRBD2, each matching 5 bases. The germline V gene encodes CDR1 SEHNR and CDR2 FQNEAQ (reference sequence). This CDR3 has 16 amino acids. Trimming shortened V by 1 base and J by 2 bases, and 13 bases separated the two germline ends. This CDR3 is CASSLDRGHLTDTQYF. The CDR3 DNA follows: TGTGCCAGCAGCTTAGACCGGGGCCACCTCACAGATACGCAGTATTTT.

This chain connects TRBV7-9 to TRBJ1-2; the D is unclear. CDR1 is SEHNR, CDR2 FQNEAQ, per germline (reference sequence). The CDR3 is made up of 14 amino acids. Trimming removed 4 bases from V and 7 bases from J, with 16 bases in between. CDR3 residues: CASSSPDRSVGYTF. The DNA for the CDR3 is TGTGCCAGCAGCTCACCCGATAGGAGCGTTGGCTACACCTTC.

The chain recombines TRBV27 with TRBJ1-5; 7 nucleotides line up with TRBD1. Germline V CDR1 and CDR2: MNHEY, SMNVEV (reference sequence). V lost 7 bases to trimming and J lost 4 bases; unmatched junction nucleotides: 7. The CDR3 extends over 14 amino acids. CDR3: CASTSRQGNQPQHF. Written as DNA, the CDR3 is TGTGCCAGCACCTCCCGACAGGGTAATCAGCCCCAGCATTTT.

V is TRBV9 and J is TRBJ2-7, with D maybe TRBD2 (6 bases). The V gene lost 0 bases and the J gene lost 5 bases, with 15 bases spanning the gap. Germline CDR1 and CDR2: SGDLS and YYNGEE. The length of the CDR3 is 15 residues. CDR3 DNA: TGTGCCAGCAGCGTAGATCGGCGGGGTATCCACGAGCAGTACTTC. Its translation: CASSVDRRGIHEQYF.

CDR3 protein: CASSLEPQDSLRVNYYGYTF. The CDR3 DNA reads TGCGCCAGCAGCTTGGAACCACAGGACAGCCTGAGGGTCAACTACTATGGCTACACCTTC. V is TRBV5-1 and J is TRBJ1-2; a possible D gene is TRBD1 (6 bases). V lost 0 bases to trimming and J lost 3 bases, with 27 bases between them. CDR3 length: 20 residues. Germline V lookup: CDR1 SGHRS, CDR2 YFSETQ.

This chain joins TRBV5-4 and TRBJ1-6, with D maybe TRBD1 (5 bases). The CDR3 covers 18 residues. CDR1 and CDR2 from the germline V gene are SGHNT and YYREEE (reference sequence). Trimming cost V 4 bases and J 6 bases, with 23 bases left between them. The CDR3 bases are TGTGCCAGCAGCCAGAGTGGTGTTCCGGGACGGCTTAATTCACCCCTCCACTTT. Its protein product is CASSQSGVPGRLNSPLHF.

J is TRBJ2-1 and V is TRBV6-6; D unresolved. Germline V CDR1 and CDR2: MNHNY, SVGAGI (reference sequence). The CDR3 covers 12 residues. V dropped 2 bases and J dropped 8 bases, with 7 bases sitting between them. In DNA, the CDR3 is TGTGCCAGCAGTTACAACACAGATGAGCAGTTCTTC. Translated, it gives CASSYNTDEQFF.

The gene calls are TRBV5-1 and TRBJ2-3; either TRBD1 or TRBD2 may supply D (6 bases each). V dropped 0 bases and J dropped 0 bases, with 8 bases sitting between them. Germline loops: CDR1 SGHRS, CDR2 YFSETQ. This CDR3 is built from 15 residues. CDR3 protein: CASSLGGASTDTQYF. The CDR3 bases are TGCGCCAGCAGCTTGGGGGGGGCCAGCACAGATACGCAGTATTTT.

The chain combines TRBV7-3 with TRBJ2-7; D is perhaps TRBD1 or TRBD2 (6 bases each). This CDR3 comprises 15 residues. The germline V gene encodes CDR1 SGHTA and CDR2 FQGTGA. V lost 2 bases, J lost 6 bases, and 17 bases lay in between. The CDR3, as DNA: TGTGCCAGCAGCTTAGAAACAGGGAGGTCATCCGAGCAGTACTTC. Protein: CASSLETGRSSEQYF.

This clone was observed a single time. This chain connects TRBV19 to TRBJ1-5; unclear D gene. The CDR3 is 13 amino acids. CDR1 and CDR2 (germline): LNHDA, SQIVND (reference sequence). Trimming took off 5 bases at V and 8 bases at J, with 13 bases between the two ends. The CDR3 bases are TGTGCCAGTAGTTTCACTGATCGGGAGCCCCAGCATTTT. It encodes CASSFTDREPQHF.

The chain recombines TRBV6-6 with TRBJ2-1; 7 nucleotides line up with TRBD1. Germline CDR1 MNHNY, CDR2 SVGAGI (reference sequence). This CDR3 has 15 amino acids. V lost 7 bases to trimming and J lost 0 bases; unmatched junction nucleotides: 6. CDR3 coding DNA: TGTGCCAGCACTAAAAACAGGGGCTCCTACAATGAGCAGTTCTTC. Translation gives CASTKNRGSYNEQFF.

CDR3 region: CASSSQGHEQYF. CDR3 coding DNA: TGTGCCAGCAGTTCCCAAGGCCACGAGCAGTACTTC. This chain joins TRBV7-9 and TRBJ2-7, with unresolved D. Germline-derived CDR1 and CDR2 are SEHNR and FQNEAQ (reference sequence). The CDR3 runs 12 residues. The V end lost 6 bases, the J end lost 5 bases, and 11 bases lay between the germline ends. The full variable domain, with the rest looked up from reference TRBV7-9 and TRBJ2-7, is DTGVSQNPRHKITKRGQNVTFRCDPISEHNRLYWYRQTLGQGPEFLTYFQNEAQLEKSRLLSDRFSAERPKGSFSTLEIQRTEQGDSAMYLCASSSQGHEQYFGPGTRLTVT.

In DNA form, the CDR3 reads TGTGCCAGCAGTTTCCACAATGAGCAGTTCTTC. As protein: CASSFHNEQFF. This chain connects TRBV27 to TRBJ2-1; no reliable D call. This CDR3 region has 11 residues. V was clipped by 3 bases and J by 5 bases, with 2 bases between them. Germline V lookup: CDR1 MNHEY, CDR2 SMNVEV (reference sequence).

V usage is TRBV4-2 and J usage is TRBJ1-3, with a tentative D call TRBD1 (6 bases). The germline gives CDR1 LGHNA, CDR2 YNFKEQ. The CDR3 extends over 15 amino acids. V was shortened by 1 base and J by 2 bases, with 9 bases between the two germline ends. CDR3 residues: CASSQVQGAGNTIYF. The CDR3 coding sequence is TGTGCCAGCAGCCAAGTACAGGGAGCTGGAAACACCATATATTTT.

J is TRBJ1-2 and V is TRBV18, with 9 bases that match TRBD1. V was clipped by 3 bases and J by 10 bases; unmatched bases: 6. The CDR3 is 13 amino acids. The germline CDR1 and CDR2 sequences are KGHSH and LQKENI. This chain's CDR3 is CASSPPGQGDYTF. CDR3 bases: TGTGCCAGCTCACCTCCGGGACAGGGAGACTACACCTTC.

The CDR3 reads CASSLGARGTPSPLHF. The CDR3 nucleotides read TGCGCCAGCAGCTTGGGTGCCAGGGGGACGCCGTCACCCCTCCACTTT. This rearrangement joins TRBV5-1 to TRBJ1-6; TRBD1 aligns across 7 bases. Germline CDR1 reads SGHRS; CDR2 reads YFSETQ. The CDR3 is 16 residues long. V lost 0 bases, J lost 10 bases, and 10 bases stayed unmatched.

The chain carries TRBV6-5 and TRBJ2-5; the D is unclear. CDR1 and CDR2 from the germline V gene are MNHEY and SVGAGI. The CDR3 sequence is 14 residues long. With 1 base removed from V and 4 bases from J, the gap between germline ends came to 10 bases. The DNA for the CDR3 is TGTGCCAGCAGTTACTACGCTAGTGTAGAGACCCAGTACTTC. Translating it yields CASSYYASVETQYF.

The genes are TRBV7-9 and TRBJ2-1; TRBD2 agrees at 8 bases. The V and J ends lost 2 bases and 0 bases, in that order; junction bases with no gene match: 6. The germline V gene has CDR1 SEHNR and CDR2 FQNEAQ (reference sequence). The CDR3 has 17 amino acids. This CDR3 reads CASSLSSRGGSYNEQFF. The CDR3 DNA reads as TGTGCCAGCAGCTTATCCTCCCGGGGGGGCTCCTACAATGAGCAGTTCTTC. Based on the CDR3 plus reference TRBV7-9 and TRBJ2-1, the full variable domain is DTGVSQNPRHKITKRGQNVTFRCDPISEHNRLYWYRQTLGQGPEFLTYFQNEAQLEKSRLLSDRFSAERPKGSFSTLEIQRTEQGDSAMYLCASSLSSRGGSYNEQFFGPGTRLTVL.

This clone was counted between two and nine times. The gene calls are TRBV18 and TRBJ2-3, with TRBD2 identical over 7 bases. The trim removed 1 base at V and 6 bases at J, leaving 4 bases unmatched. Germline CDR1 is KGHSH and CDR2 is LQKENI. The CDR3 contains 14 residues. CDR3 protein: CASSPLGTMDTQYF. As DNA, the CDR3 is TGTGCCAGCTCACCACTGGGGACTATGGATACGCAGTATTTT.

The rearrangement joins TRBV6-1 to TRBJ1-1, with no clear D. This CDR3 is 13 amino acids long. Germline CDR1 MNHNS, CDR2 SASEGT. The V end was cut by 9 bases, the J end by 4 bases, with 15 bases between. CDR3 nucleotides: TGTGCCAGTCGCCTCGCCCCGGGCACTGAAGCTTTCTTT. It yields the protein CASRLAPGTEAFF.

This chain links TRBV10-3 with TRBJ2-3; 8 bases match TRBD1. Germline lookup yields CDR1 ENHRY and CDR2 SYGVKD. The CDR3 runs to 15 residues. The V segment lost 3 bases and the J segment 2 bases; nucleotides outside the gene matches: 4. The CDR3 spells CAISDYRGVTDTQYF. The CDR3 DNA is TGTGCCATCAGTGACTACAGGGGGGTCACAGATACGCAGTATTTT.